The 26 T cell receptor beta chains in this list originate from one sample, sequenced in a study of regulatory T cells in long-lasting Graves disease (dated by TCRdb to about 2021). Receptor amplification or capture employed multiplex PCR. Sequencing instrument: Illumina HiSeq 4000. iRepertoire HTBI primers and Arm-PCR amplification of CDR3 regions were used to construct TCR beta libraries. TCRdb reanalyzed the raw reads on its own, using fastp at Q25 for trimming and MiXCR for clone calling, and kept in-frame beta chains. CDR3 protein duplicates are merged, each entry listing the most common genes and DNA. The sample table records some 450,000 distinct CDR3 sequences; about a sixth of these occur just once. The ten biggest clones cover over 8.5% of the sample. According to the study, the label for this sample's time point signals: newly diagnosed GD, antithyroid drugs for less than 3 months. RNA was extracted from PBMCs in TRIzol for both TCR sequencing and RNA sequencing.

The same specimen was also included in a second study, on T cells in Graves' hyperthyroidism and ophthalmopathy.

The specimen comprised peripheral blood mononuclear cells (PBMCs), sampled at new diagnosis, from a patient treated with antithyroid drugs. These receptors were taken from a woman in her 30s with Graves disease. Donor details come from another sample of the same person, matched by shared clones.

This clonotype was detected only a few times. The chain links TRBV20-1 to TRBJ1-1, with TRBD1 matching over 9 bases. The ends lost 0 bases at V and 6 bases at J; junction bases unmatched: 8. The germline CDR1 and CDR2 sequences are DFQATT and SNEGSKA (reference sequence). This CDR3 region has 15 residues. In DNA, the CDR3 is TGCAGTGCTAGAGATGGGGGACAGGGTGGTCCTGAAGCTTTCTTT. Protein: CSARDGGQGGPEAFF.

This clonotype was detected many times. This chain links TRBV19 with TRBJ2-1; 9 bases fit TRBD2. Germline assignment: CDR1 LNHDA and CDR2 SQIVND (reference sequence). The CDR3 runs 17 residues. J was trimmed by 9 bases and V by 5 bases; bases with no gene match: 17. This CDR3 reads CASSSLTASGTSSEQFF. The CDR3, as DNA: TGTGCCAGTAGTTCGCTTACCGCTAGCGGGACATCAAGTGAGCAGTTCTTC.

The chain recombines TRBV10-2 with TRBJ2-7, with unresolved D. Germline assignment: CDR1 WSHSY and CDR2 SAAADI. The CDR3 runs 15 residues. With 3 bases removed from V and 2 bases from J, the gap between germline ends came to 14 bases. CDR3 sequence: CASSEPSGPTYEQYF. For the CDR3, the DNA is TGCGCCAGCAGTGAACCTTCCGGGCCAACCTACGAGCAGTACTTC.

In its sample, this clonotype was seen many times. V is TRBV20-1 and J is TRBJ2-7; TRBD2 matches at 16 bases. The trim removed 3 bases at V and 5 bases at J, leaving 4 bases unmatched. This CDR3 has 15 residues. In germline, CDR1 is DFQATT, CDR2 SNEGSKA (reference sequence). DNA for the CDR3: TGCAGTGCTAGTGGGGGACTAGCGGGAGGGAACGAGCAGTACTTC. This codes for CSASGGLAGGNEQYF.

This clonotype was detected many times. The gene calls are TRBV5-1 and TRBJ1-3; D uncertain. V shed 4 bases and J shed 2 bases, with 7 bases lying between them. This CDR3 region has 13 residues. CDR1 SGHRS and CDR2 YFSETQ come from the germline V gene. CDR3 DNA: TGCGCCAGCAGCGTGGACCCTGGAAACACCATATATTTT. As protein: CASSVDPGNTIYF.

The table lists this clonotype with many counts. CDR3 residues: CASSYAGRIYEQYF. The CDR3 nucleotides are TGTGCCAGCAGTTACGCAGGGCGGATCTACGAGCAGTACTTC. The chain has TRBV6-5 and TRBJ2-7; perhaps TRBD1 as D (5 bases). The CDR3 loop spans 14 amino acids. The V gene's germline CDR1 is MNHEY and CDR2 SVGAGI. Between the trimmed V and J ends, which lost 2 bases and 3 bases, there was a span of 11 bases.

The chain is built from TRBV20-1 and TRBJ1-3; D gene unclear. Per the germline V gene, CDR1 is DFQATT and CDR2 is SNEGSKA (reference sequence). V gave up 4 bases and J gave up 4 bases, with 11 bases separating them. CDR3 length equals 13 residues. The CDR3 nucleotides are TGCAGTGCTACGAGGGTGTCCGGAAACACCATATATTTT. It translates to CSATRVSGNTIYF.

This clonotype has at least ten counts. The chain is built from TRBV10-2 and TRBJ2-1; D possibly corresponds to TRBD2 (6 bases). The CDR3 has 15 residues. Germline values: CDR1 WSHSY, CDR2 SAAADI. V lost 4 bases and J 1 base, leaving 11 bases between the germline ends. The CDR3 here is CASSVLSGSYNEQFF. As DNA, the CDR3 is TGCGCCAGCAGTGTACTTAGCGGTTCCTACAATGAGCAGTTCTTC.

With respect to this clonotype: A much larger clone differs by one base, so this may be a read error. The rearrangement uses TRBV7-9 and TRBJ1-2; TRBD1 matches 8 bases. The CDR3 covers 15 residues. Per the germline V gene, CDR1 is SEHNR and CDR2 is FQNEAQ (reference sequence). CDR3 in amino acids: CASSTQGARDYGYAF. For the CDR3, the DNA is TGTGCCAGCAGCACCCAGGGGGCGCGTGACTATGGCTACGCCTTC.

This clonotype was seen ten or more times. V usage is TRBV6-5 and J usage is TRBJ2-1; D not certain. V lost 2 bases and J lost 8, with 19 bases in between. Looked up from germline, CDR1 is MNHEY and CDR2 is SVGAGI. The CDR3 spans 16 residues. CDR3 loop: CASSYRYRNGMDEQFF. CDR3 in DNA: TGTGCCAGCAGTTACAGGTATAGGAATGGGATGGATGAGCAGTTCTTC.

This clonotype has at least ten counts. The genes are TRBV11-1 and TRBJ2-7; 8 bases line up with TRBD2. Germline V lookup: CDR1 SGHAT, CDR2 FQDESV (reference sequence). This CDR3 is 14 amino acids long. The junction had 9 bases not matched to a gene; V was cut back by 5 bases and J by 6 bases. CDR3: CASSLLRGGLEQYF. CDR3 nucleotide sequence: TGTGCCAGCAGCCTACTTCGGGGGGGACTCGAGCAGTACTTC.

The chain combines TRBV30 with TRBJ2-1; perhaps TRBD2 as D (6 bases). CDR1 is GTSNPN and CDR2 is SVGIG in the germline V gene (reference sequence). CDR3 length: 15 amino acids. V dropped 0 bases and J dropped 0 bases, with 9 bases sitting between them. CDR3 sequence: CAWSVSGSSYNEQFF. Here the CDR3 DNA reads TGTGCCTGGAGTGTTAGCGGCAGCTCCTACAATGAGCAGTTCTTC.

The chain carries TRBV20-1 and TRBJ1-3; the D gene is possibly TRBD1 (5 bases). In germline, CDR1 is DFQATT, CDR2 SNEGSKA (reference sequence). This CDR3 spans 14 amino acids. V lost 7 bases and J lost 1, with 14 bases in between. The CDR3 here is CSVSDDSSGNTIYF. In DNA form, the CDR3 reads TGCAGTGTCAGTGATGACAGTTCTGGAAACACCATATATTTT.

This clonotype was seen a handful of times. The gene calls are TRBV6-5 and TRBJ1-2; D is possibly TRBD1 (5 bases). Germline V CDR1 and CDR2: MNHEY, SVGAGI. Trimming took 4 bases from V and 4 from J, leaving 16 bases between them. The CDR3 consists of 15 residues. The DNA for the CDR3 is TGTGCCAGCAGTTTAAAGGAGGGGACCGCCTATGGCTACACCTTC. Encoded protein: CASSLKEGTAYGYTF.

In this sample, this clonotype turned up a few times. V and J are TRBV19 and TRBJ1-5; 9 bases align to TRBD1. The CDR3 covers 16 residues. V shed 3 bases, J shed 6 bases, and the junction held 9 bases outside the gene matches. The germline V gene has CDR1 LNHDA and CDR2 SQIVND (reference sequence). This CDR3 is CASSMWLQGAGQPQHF. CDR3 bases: TGTGCCAGTAGTATGTGGTTACAGGGGGCAGGTCAGCCCCAGCATTTT.

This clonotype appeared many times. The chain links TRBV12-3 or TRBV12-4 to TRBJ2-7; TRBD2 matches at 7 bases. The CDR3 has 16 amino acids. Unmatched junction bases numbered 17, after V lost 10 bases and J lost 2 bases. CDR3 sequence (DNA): TGTGCCACGGGAATCGGTTCCGGGACTATGGCCTACGAGCAGTACTTC. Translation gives CATGIGSGTMAYEQYF.

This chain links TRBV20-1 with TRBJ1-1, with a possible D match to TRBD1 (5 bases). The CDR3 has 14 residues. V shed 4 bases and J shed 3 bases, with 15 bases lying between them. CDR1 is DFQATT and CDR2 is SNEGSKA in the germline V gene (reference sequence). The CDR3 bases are TGCAGTGCTACAGGGTCTAACGGGTACACTGAAGCTTTCTTT. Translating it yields CSATGSNGYTEAFF.

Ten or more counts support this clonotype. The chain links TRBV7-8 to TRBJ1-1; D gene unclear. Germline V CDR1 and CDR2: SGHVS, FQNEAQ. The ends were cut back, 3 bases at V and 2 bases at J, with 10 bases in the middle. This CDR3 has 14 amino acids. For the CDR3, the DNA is TGTGCCAGCAGCTTCGCCCGACCTAACACTGAAGCTTTCTTT. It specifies CASSFARPNTEAFF. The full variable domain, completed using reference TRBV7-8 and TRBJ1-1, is GAGVSQSPRYKVAKRGQDVALRCDPISGHVSLFWYQQALGQGPEFLTYFQNEAQLDKSGLPSDRFFAERPEGSVSTLKIQRTQQEDSAVYLCASSFARPNTEAFFGQGTRLTVV.

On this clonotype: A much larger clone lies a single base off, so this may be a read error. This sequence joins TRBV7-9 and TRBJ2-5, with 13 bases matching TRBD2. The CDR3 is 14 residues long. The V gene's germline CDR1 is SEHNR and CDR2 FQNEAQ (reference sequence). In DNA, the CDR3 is TGTGCCAGCAGCTTACTGGGGACTAGCGGGGAGCAGCTCTTC. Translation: CASSLLGTSGEQLF. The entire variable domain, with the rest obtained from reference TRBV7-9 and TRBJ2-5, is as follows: DTGVSQNPRHKITKRGQNVTFRCDPISEHNRLYWYRQTLGQGPEFLTYFQNEAQLEKSRLLSDRFSAERPKGSFSTLEIQRTEQGDSAMYLCASSLLGTSGEQLFGPGTRLLVL.

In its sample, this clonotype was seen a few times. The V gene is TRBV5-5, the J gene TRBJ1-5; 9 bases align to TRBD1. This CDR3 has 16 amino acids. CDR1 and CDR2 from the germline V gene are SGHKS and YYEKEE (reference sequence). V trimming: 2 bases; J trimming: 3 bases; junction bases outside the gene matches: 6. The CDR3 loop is CASSLPGTGFNQPQHF. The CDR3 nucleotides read TGTGCCAGCAGCTTACCCGGGACAGGGTTCAATCAGCCCCAGCATTTT.

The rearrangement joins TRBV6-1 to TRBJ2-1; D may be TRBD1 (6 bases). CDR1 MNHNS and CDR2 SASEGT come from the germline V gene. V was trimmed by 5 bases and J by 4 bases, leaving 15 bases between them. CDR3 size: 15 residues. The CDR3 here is CASSRDRRGYNEQFF. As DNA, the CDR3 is TGTGCCAGCAGTAGAGACAGGAGAGGGTACAATGAGCAGTTCTTC.

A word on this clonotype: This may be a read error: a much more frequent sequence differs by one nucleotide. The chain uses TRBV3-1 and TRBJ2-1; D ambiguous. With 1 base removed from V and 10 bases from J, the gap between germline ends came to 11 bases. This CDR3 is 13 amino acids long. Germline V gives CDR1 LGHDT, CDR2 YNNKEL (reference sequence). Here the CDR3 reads CASSQVDPYEQFF. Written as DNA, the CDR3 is TGTGCCAGCAGCCAAGTTGACCCTTACGAGCAGTTCTTC.

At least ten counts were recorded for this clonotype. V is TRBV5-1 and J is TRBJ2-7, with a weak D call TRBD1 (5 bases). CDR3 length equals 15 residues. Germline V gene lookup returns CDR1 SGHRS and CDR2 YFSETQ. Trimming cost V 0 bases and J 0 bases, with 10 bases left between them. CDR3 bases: TGCGCCAGCAGCTTGGAAGGGGCCTTCTCCTACGAGCAGTACTTC. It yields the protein CASSLEGAFSYEQYF.

This chain's CDR3 is CASRNAELYGYTF. CDR3 nucleotide sequence: TGTGCCAGTAGGAACGCGGAGCTGTATGGCTACACCTTC. This chain uses TRBV19 with TRBJ1-2; D unclear. The CDR3 consists of 13 residues. Trimming left V 6 bases short and J 5 bases short, with 13 bases between. Germline CDR1 reads LNHDA; CDR2 reads SQIVND (reference sequence).

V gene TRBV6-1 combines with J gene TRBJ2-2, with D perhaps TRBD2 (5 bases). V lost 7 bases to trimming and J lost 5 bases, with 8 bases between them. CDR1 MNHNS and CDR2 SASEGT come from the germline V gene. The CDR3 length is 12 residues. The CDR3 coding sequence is TGTGCCAGCATCCCGGGAACCGGGGAGCTGTTTTTT. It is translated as CASIPGTGELFF.

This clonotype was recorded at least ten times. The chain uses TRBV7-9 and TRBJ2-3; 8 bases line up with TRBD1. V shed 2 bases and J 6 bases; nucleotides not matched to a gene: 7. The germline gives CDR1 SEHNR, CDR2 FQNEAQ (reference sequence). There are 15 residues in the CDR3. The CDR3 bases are TGTGCCAGCAGCTTACGACAGGGGACATCTGATACGCAGTATTTT. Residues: CASSLRQGTSDTQYF.